The sequence of this T cell receptor (beta chain) was determined in a study of cytomegalovirus exposure and HLA in healthy donors (dated by TCRdb to the late 2010s). For the study in its entirety: In an earlier analysis of around 540 of the donors, approximately 260 Gb of sequence data and 100 million or so unique TCR beta sequences from about 179 million T cells were reported. The T cell repertoires of 666 subjects were profiled by immunosequencing and related to cytomegalovirus serostatus. Rather than using new phenotypic data, the later analysis identified candidate immune exposures from TCR beta sequences and from how often those sequences occurred across donors. The aim of the study was to test whether cataloging public T cell receptors could identify signatures of past pathogen exposure. All discovery cohort repertoires had been generated on a single sequencing platform. Because of strong linkage in the cohort, a few DR-DQ haplotypes were treated as single units for association and clustering. Across around 400 genotyped donors of the cohort, an average of about 240,000 unique TCR beta nucleotide sequences per donor were sequenced, and roughly a sixth of those sequences were non-productive. The study combined high-throughput TCR immunosequencing, statistical association of individual TCRs with disease status, and machine learning to predict cytomegalovirus infection status. HLA typing covered class I and class II loci at four-digit resolution. Around 300 gigabases of sequencing data and approximately 80 million unique TCR sequences were included in an early release covering several hundred HLA-typed donors. Among the roughly 400 genotyped donors, about 83% belonged to the genetic ancestry cluster associated with self-reported Caucasian donors. The number of typed donors differed by locus: about 629-630 for A, B, C, DRB1 and DQB1; 522 for DQA1; over 600 for DPA1; and about 450 for DPB1. In a later analysis, previously published TCR beta repertoires from 670 or so donors were re-analyzed and high-resolution HLA genotyping was added so that TCR occurrence patterns could be studied. Donor age, sex, ethnicity and CMV serostatus were compiled together with the repertoire data. To decide whether each TCR beta V gene segment behaved as functional or pseudogenic, an earlier analysis of several hundred of the donors relied on high-throughput TCR beta sequencing. Genome-wide SNP genotypes for about 65% of the roughly 700 donors were used in a later genetic analysis, which treated that subset as a discovery cohort. Along with the approximately 620-subject first cohort, a separate validation cohort of roughly 110 different subjects was used. General conclusions and limits of the study: In an earlier analysis of roughly 560 of the donors, most TCR beta V segments were observed in productive rearrangements about 87% or about 30% of the time, broadly matching IMGT annotations. In vitro tests confirmed that a few of the cytomegalovirus-associated TCR beta chains recognize cytomegalovirus antigens. When HLA alleles, especially DR and DQ, strongly co-occurred, TCR associations were difficult to assign to individual alleles. In the study, some 160 TCR beta chains were listed as associated with cytomegalovirus. A cluster of highly shared sequence variants was judged likely to represent a technical artifact of the sequencing pipeline. The authors suggested that the approach could potentially be extended to other disease states and immunological phenotypes. A later analysis found that most CMV-associated TCR beta chains appeared HLA-restricted, with HLA associations seemingly driven largely by CMV exposure. A further reported finding was that TCR beta sequences accurately predicted the HLA-A and HLA-B alleles for most subjects in the first cohort. The 87-base-pair reads could not distinguish some IMGT-functional V segments, including TRBV6-2 and TRBV6-3, so those segments were excluded. According to a later analysis, TCR association rates differed among HLA loci, with DRB1 alleles showing the most associated TCRs and HLA-C alleles showing the fewest. HLA typing was unavailable for some donors at each locus, so association tests used only the typed subset. Most TCR sequences were observed very rarely across donors, whereas some public TCRs were present in many individuals. An association between a missense DCLRE1C variant and V-gene and J-gene trimming of TCR beta chains was found in a later genetic analysis and replicated in an independent cohort. Roughly uniform sequencing depth across donors was assumed in presence/absence analyses, although this assumption may not hold. A later analysis reported that several top co-occurrence clusters appeared linked to parvovirus B19, influenza, CMV and Epstein-Barr virus. Immune exposure information for the cohort was limited to CMV serostatus. At a false discovery rate of 0.05, a later analysis linked under 20,000 TCR beta sequences to specific HLA alleles. Because counts were too low, fewer than 20 rarely observed V segments, including chromosome 9 orphons, were excluded from the earlier analysis of 587 of the donors. According to a later genetic analysis, donors in an Asian-associated ancestry cluster had fewer N-insertions in productive TCRs than the approximately 610-donor mean. Compared with equally common non-associated chains, HLA-associated TCR beta chains in a later analysis were more clonally expanded and had lower generation probabilities. The classifier was reported to diagnose cytomegalovirus status with high specificity and sensitivity in both the original cohort and the validation cohort. This cohort had only TCR beta chains sequenced, and the lack of alpha or paired-chain data limited which features could be detected. Linkage disequilibrium might explain the correlated functional status among segregating V segments, but an unknown experimental factor could not be ruled out.

As regards this clone: Its antigen is unknown. There are no base qualities to consult, and no much larger clone falls within one base.

CDR1 and CDR2, looked up from the germline V gene, are MGHRA and YSYEKL. Including cysteine and phenylalanine, the CDR3 has 16 amino acids. Just CDR3 DNA is preserved here, 48 bases in frame from base 1. After removal of 3 bases from V and 1 base from J, the junction retains 6 bases not matched to a gene. To prepare the library, the immunoSEQ multiplex PCR assay was applied. The multiplex PCR relied on a mix of 60 forward primers for TCR Vbeta segments and 13 reverse primers for TCR Jbeta segments. Amplification of the CDR3 region of rearranged TCR beta genes was performed with a multiplex PCR assay on genomic DNA. The Illumina HiSeq System was used to sequence the amplified TCR beta libraries as 87-base-pair reads. The published analysis was carried out like this. Across the 640 or so repertoires, a later analysis counted some 81 million unique TCR beta chains, about 10 million of which were shared by at least two donors. To remove PCR and sequencing errors, raw reads were error-corrected and collapsed into unique sequences using a nearest-neighbor algorithm that merged closely related sequences. V, D and J gene segments were assigned by aligning CDR3 sequences to IMGT reference sequences. Each retained sequence needed at least a six-nucleotide match to both a V gene segment and a J gene segment. A rearrangement was called productive if the CDR3 had no stop codons and remained in frame with V and J, and every other rearrangement was called non-productive. Following IMGT convention, CDR3 was defined as the stretch from the second conserved V-encoded cysteine to the conserved J-encoded phenylalanine. The earlier analysis of about 620 of the donors excluded sequences that lacked an unambiguous match to a single V gene segment. An earlier analysis of fewer than 650 of the donors classified V segments as functional when productive rearrangements were above 56.7% and as segregating when the standard deviation between donors was above 5%. A statistical classification framework was developed to diagnose cytomegalovirus status using the catalog of TCR beta chain sequences. In a later analysis, V and J genes were assigned by comparing TCR nucleotide sequences against IMGT/GENE-DB human TR gene sequences. Using the TCRdist pipeline, a later analysis assigned CDR3 sequences along with most-parsimonious VDJ recombination scenarios. A later analysis defined each TCR beta chain by its CDR3 amino acid sequence plus V-gene family, and excluded reads lacking a unique V-gene family. To address suspected cross-contamination and a sequencing artifact, a later analysis removed 450 to 700 highly shared, low-generation-probability nucleotide sequences. For each public chain, a later analysis derived a clonal expansion index from normalized ranks of inferred template counts within each repertoire. A later analysis computed generation probabilities with a VDJ recombination model fitted to out-of-frame rearrangements, and checked the results against IGoR. In a later analysis, TCR-TCR, TCR-HLA and TCR-CMV co-occurrence was scored with hypergeometric tests, and a repertoire-size bias correction was applied to TCR pairs. False discovery rates were estimated in a later analysis by permuting HLA or CMV assignments 20 times. In a later analysis, co-occurring TCRs were grouped with DBSCAN, and TCRdist sequence similarity was added when clustering was performed within HLA-allele-positive subsets. Repertoires with fewer than 30,000 or more than 120,000 public chains, plus five repertoires with anomalous nucleotide sharing, were excluded from co-occurrence clustering. In TCRdb, the immuneACCESS table is reduced to in-frame sequences with V and J assigned. These tables do not hold every clone; where another copy was compared, an unresolved V gene accounts for under half, and the others remain unexplained. That table gives V, J and clone size, and the DNA gave D and trimming. A total of approximately 110,000 clones appear in this sample, over 75% of them only once. 9.5% to 15% of the sample rests with the top ten.

The cohort comprised fewer than 750 healthy bone marrow donors. Cohort members were all nominally healthy when sampled, although unrecorded immune exposures were likely present. The donor was CMV seropositive and belonged to the group of 250 to 300 seropositive cohort members. Each donor provided a peripheral blood sample, and peripheral blood mononuclear cells were used for TCR beta sequencing. The Qiagen DNeasy Blood Extraction Kit was used to extract genomic DNA from the blood cell samples. Sequencing was performed on PBMCs. Rearrangement joined TRBV4-1 to TRBJ2-3, and 8 junctional nucleotides match TRBD2. The clonotype comes from a middle-aged woman in good health and CMV-seropositive. The CDR3 protein: CASSQVRLARTDTQYF. The sequenced DNA: TGCGCCAGCAGCCAGGTCCGACTAGCGCGCACAGATACGCAGTATTTT.